These 22 T cell receptor beta chains share one sample of origin, sequenced in a study of vaccination effects on CD4 cells after COVID-19. These receptors lack a known antigen. Some clones are missing from TCRdb's copy, which holds only in-frame ones; the method was immunoSEQ multiplex PCR. This sample carries over 25,000 clones, about 80% of them seen once, and the ten largest clones take less than 7.5%. Antigen-specific CD4+ T cells expanded by the ViraFEST assay with viral peptide pools were then sequenced. Culture proceeded for 10 days, and CD4+ T cells were then isolated. Everyone in the study got two shots of either the BNT162b2 or mRNA-1273 vaccine. The specimen comprised CD4+ T cells from PBMCs cultured with SARS-CoV-2 spike peptides, sampled after COVID-19 vaccination. All receptors derive from a human donor who received a COVID-19 vaccine. Some clones in this sample may be carry-over from other donors' samples.

The J gene is TRBJ2-4, the V gene TRBV6-5; unclear D gene. This CDR3 is built from 14 residues. V lost 0 bases to trimming and J lost 5 bases, with 8 bases between them. Germline V lookup: CDR1 MNHEY, CDR2 SVGAGI. The CDR3 is CASSYSWTENIQYF. CDR3 nucleotide sequence: TGTGCCAGCAGTTACTCGTGGACGGAAAACATTCAGTACTTC.

In its sample, this clone was seen a few times. The gene calls are TRBV19 and TRBJ1-5; maybe TRBD1 (6 bases). The CDR3 extends over 16 amino acids. Germline CDR1 is LNHDA and CDR2 is SQIVND (reference sequence). The V end was cut by 4 bases, the J end by 0 bases, with 13 bases between. The CDR3 DNA reads as TGTGCCAGTAGTACCTACAGGGACATTAGCAATCAGCCCCAGCATTTT. Translation: CASSTYRDISNQPQHF.

The DNA for the CDR3 is TGCGCCAGCAGCTCGAGCGGTATTGGGGAGACCCAGTACTTC. It specifies CASSSSGIGETQYF. The chain joins TRBV5-1 to TRBJ2-5; D may be TRBD2 (5 bases). Trimming cost V 3 bases and J 5 bases, with 14 bases left between them. The CDR3 is 14 residues long. The germline V gene encodes CDR1 SGHRS and CDR2 YFSETQ.

This sequence joins TRBV6-2 or TRBV6-3 and TRBJ2-7; D is unclear. V was shortened by 2 bases and J by 7 bases, with 9 bases between the two germline ends. Germline V gene lookup returns CDR1 MNHEY and CDR2 SVGEGT. The CDR3 totals 12 residues. CDR3 in amino acids: CASSYNVGEQYV. The CDR3 DNA sequence: TGTGCCAGCAGTTACAACGTGGGTGAGCAGTACGTC.

A few counts support this clone. The gene calls are TRBV1 and TRBJ1-4. TRBV1 is labeled a pseudogene. This CDR3 spans 14 amino acids. This CDR3 is CTSSQRDGTEKLFF. CDR3 sequence (DNA): TGCACCAGCAGCCAACGAGACGGGACTGAAAAACTGTTTTTT.

This sequence joins TRBV29-1 and TRBJ2-4; D assignment may be TRBD1 or TRBD2 (5 bases each). The CDR3 length is 14 residues. Per the germline V gene, CDR1 is SQVTM and CDR2 is ANQGSEA. V gave up 6 bases and J gave up 7 bases, with 19 bases separating them. This CDR3 reads CSVLFGAAGNIQYF. The CDR3 coding sequence is TGCAGCGTCCTCTTCGGGGCCGCTGGGAACATTCAGTACTTC.

Within the sample, this clone is medium-sized (0.01 to 0.1%). The V gene is TRBV5-6, the J gene TRBJ1-5, with 8 bases matching TRBD1. Germline values: CDR1 SGHDT, CDR2 YYEEEE. Trimming at V came to 3 bases and at J to 3 bases, leaving 5 bases not matched to a gene. The CDR3 consists of 15 residues. CDR3 coding DNA: TGTGCCAGCAGCTATAACAGGGGGACCAATCAGCCCCAGCATTTT. Its protein is CASSYNRGTNQPQHF.

The V gene is TRBV5-1, the J gene TRBJ2-1; 11 bases agree with TRBD2. The CDR3 contains 17 residues. The trim removed 2 bases at V and 3 bases at J, leaving 7 bases unmatched. From germline, CDR1 is SGHRS and CDR2 YFSETQ. CDR3 residues: CASSLGTSGGIYNEQFF. CDR3 nucleotides: TGCGCCAGCAGCTTAGGAACTAGCGGGGGAATCTACAATGAGCAGTTCTTC.

The chain combines TRBV5-1 with TRBJ2-3; D uncertain. The V gene lost 0 bases and the J gene lost 6 bases, with 11 bases spanning the gap. In germline, CDR1 is SGHRS, CDR2 YFSETQ. The CDR3 length is 14 residues. The CDR3 region is CASSLEVSRDTQYF. CDR3 nucleotides: TGCGCCAGCAGCTTGGAAGTTAGCCGTGATACGCAGTATTTT.

This rearrangement joins TRBV6-2 or TRBV6-3 to TRBJ1-1; D gene ambiguous. Germline CDR1 and CDR2: MNHEY and SVGEGT. V lost 5 bases, J lost 4 bases, and 8 bases lay in between. There are 12 residues in the CDR3. CDR3 bases: TGTGCCAGCAGTCGGATTGGCACTGAAGCTTTCTTT. It specifies CASSRIGTEAFF.

The genes are TRBV27 and TRBJ2-3; D is undetermined. There are 14 residues in the CDR3. Between the trimmed V and J ends, which lost 2 bases and 2 bases, there was a span of 8 bases. CDR1 MNHEY and CDR2 SMNVEV come from the germline V gene (reference sequence). CDR3 nucleotide sequence: TGTGCCAGCAGTTTAATTGGAATCACAGATACGCAGTATTTT. It encodes CASSLIGITDTQYF.

The chain is built from TRBV30 and TRBJ2-2, with unresolved D. V was cut by 2 bases and J by 7 bases, with 5 bases left in between. This CDR3 is built from 11 residues. The V gene's germline CDR1 is GTSNPN and CDR2 SVGIG (reference sequence). CDR3 residues: CAWSWDGELFF. The CDR3 nucleotides read TGTGCCTGGAGTTGGGACGGGGAGCTGTTTTTT.

The chain uses TRBV24-1 and TRBJ1-2; 7 bases match TRBD1. The CDR3 is made up of 11 amino acids. The junction had 4 bases not matched to a gene; V was cut back by 8 bases and J by 8 bases. Germline CDR1 KGHDR, CDR2 SFDVKD. The DNA for the CDR3 is TGTGCCACCAAAGGGGACAGCGGCTACACCTTC. Translated, it gives CATKGDSGYTF.

This chain joins TRBV5-1 and TRBJ1-1, with D tentatively TRBD1 (5 bases). Germline lookup yields CDR1 SGHRS and CDR2 YFSETQ. The CDR3 extends over 16 amino acids. The germline V and J ends were trimmed by 0 bases and 10 bases, with 22 bases remaining between them. DNA of the CDR3: TGCGCCAGCAGCTTGGAACTAGCGGGGGACTCTGCGGCAGCTTTCTTT. Translation gives CASSLELAGDSAAAFF.

This rearrangement joins TRBV20-1 to TRBJ2-3, with D possibly matching TRBD1 (5 bases). This CDR3 has 13 amino acids. CDR1 DFQATT and CDR2 SNEGSKA come from the germline V gene (reference sequence). Deletions cut 3 bases from V and 3 bases from J, with 10 bases between. The CDR3 reads CSASSPGTDTQYF. CDR3 coding DNA: TGCAGTGCTAGTTCCCCAGGGACAGATACGCAGTATTTT.

The chain has TRBV19 and TRBJ2-2; a weak D match, TRBD2 (7 bases). CDR1 is LNHDA, CDR2 SQIVND, per germline (reference sequence). Trimming shortened V by 0 bases and J by 5 bases, and 16 bases separated the two germline ends. This CDR3 has 17 residues. CDR3 nucleotide sequence: TGTGCCAGTAGTATAGATCAACGCAGGGGAGGGACCGGGGAGCTGTTTTTT. The encoded protein is CASSIDQRRGGTGELFF. Filled out from reference TRBV19 and TRBJ2-2, the complete variable domain reads DGGITQSPKYLFRKEGQNVTLSCEQNLNHDAMYWYRQDPGQGLRLIYYSQIVNDFQKGDIAEGYSVSREKKESFPLTVTSAQKNPTAFYLCASSIDQRRGGTGELFFGEGSRLTVL.

J is TRBJ1-5 and V is TRBV18; the D is unclear. Germline V lookup: CDR1 KGHSH, CDR2 LQKENI. V lost 3 bases and J 5 bases, leaving 8 bases between the germline ends. The CDR3 is made up of 13 amino acids. CDR3 region: CASSPSIDQPQHF. CDR3 DNA sequence: TGTGCCAGCTCACCCTCCATTGATCAGCCCCAGCATTTT.

The rearrangement uses TRBV18 and TRBJ2-4; 9 bases are a match to TRBD1. Germline V gene lookup returns CDR1 KGHSH and CDR2 LQKENI. V was pared by 4 bases and J by 7 bases, with 5 bases of the junction left unmatched. This CDR3 spans 14 amino acids. This CDR3 is CASSRETGGNIQYF. DNA of the CDR3: TGTGCCAGCTCACGGGAGACAGGGGGGAACATTCAGTACTTC.

The V call is TRBV6-6, the J call TRBJ2-5, with a possible D match to TRBD2 (6 bases). The CDR3 runs to 14 residues. The germline V gene has CDR1 MNHNY and CDR2 SVGAGI (reference sequence). V was shortened by 3 bases and J by 2 bases, with 10 bases between the two germline ends. In nucleotides, the CDR3 is TGTGCCAGCAGTTATTTTGGGGGGCAAGAGACCCAGTACTTC. Translated: CASSYFGGQETQYF.

The rearrangement links TRBV12-5 to TRBJ2-4; a possible D gene is TRBD1 (6 bases). The V and J ends lost 2 bases and 7 bases respectively, with 15 bases between them. This CDR3 spans 15 amino acids. The germline gives CDR1 LGHNT, CDR2 FRNRAP. This CDR3 reads CASGLSRQVGNIQYF. Written as DNA, the CDR3 is TGTGCTAGTGGTTTGTCCAGACAGGTAGGGAACATTCAGTACTTC.

This clone has just a few counts. The chain links TRBV28 to TRBJ2-5, with D perhaps TRBD1 (6 bases). The CDR3 has 14 amino acids. Germline CDR1 is MDHEN and CDR2 is SYDVKM. The V gene lost 0 bases and the J gene lost 5 bases, with 10 bases spanning the gap. The CDR3 sequence is CASSLWGARETQYF. The CDR3, as DNA: TGTGCCAGCAGTTTATGGGGGGCGCGGGAGACCCAGTACTTC. Full variable domain (missing parts from reference TRBV28 and TRBJ2-5): DVKVTQSSRYLVKRTGEKVFLECVQDMDHENMFWYRQDPGLGLRLIYFSYDVKMKEKGDIPEGYSVSREKKERFSLILESASTNQTSMYLCASSLWGARETQYFGPGTRLLVL.

The chain uses TRBV5-4 and TRBJ2-5, with D possibly matching TRBD1 (5 bases). Trimming stripped 0 bases from V and 5 bases from J, with 14 bases between. Germline V gene lookup returns CDR1 SGHNT and CDR2 YYREEE (reference sequence). The length of the CDR3 is 15 residues. CDR3 nucleotides: TGTGCCAGCAGCTTGGCCGAAGGGGCTTGGGAGACCCAGTACTTC. Translating it yields CASSLAEGAWETQYF.